One sample yielded the 20 T cell receptor beta chains listed below, sequenced in a study of cytomegalovirus exposure and HLA in healthy donors. PCR used 60 Vbeta primers and 13 Jbeta primers. Generated by immunoSEQ multiplex PCR, the TCRdb table keeps only in-frame clones and is missing some. The table has 100,000 or so clones, roughly 69% seen once. The sequenced sample consisted of PBMCs. The source is a man aged 50-60 years in good health and CMV-seropositive.

This clone has a single count. V usage is TRBV5-1 and J usage is TRBJ2-5, with D tentatively TRBD2 (6 bases). Germline assignment: CDR1 SGHRS and CDR2 YFSETQ. Trimming pared 2 bases from V and 1 base from J, leaving 15 bases between. The CDR3 length is 16 residues. CDR3: CASSFSPGVLQETQYF. The CDR3 DNA is TGCGCCAGCAGCTTTTCCCCGGGAGTACTCCAAGAGACCCAGTACTTC.

The chain employs TRBV7-2 and TRBJ2-5; TRBD1 agrees at 7 bases. J lost 5 bases, V lost 1 base, and 10 bases had no gene match. The CDR3 has 16 amino acids. Looked up from germline, CDR1 is SGHTA and CDR2 is FQGNSA. For the CDR3, the DNA is TGTGCCAGCAGCTTAGTCTGGGCAGGGGGTAAGGAGACCCAGTACTTC. As protein: CASSLVWAGGKETQYF.

The gene calls are TRBV15 and TRBJ2-5, with 15 nucleotides matching TRBD2. Trimming at V came to 2 bases and at J to 2 bases, leaving 9 bases not matched to a gene. Germline V gives CDR1 LNHNV, CDR2 YYDKDF (reference sequence). This CDR3 comprises 19 residues. CDR3 DNA: TGTGCCACCAGCAGAAAGCCGGGACTAGCGGGGGGAGGTCAAGAGACCCAGTACTTC. It yields the protein CATSRKPGLAGGGQETQYF.

The V call is TRBV6-1, the J call TRBJ1-1; a weak D match, TRBD1 (5 bases). The CDR3 totals 15 residues. Germline V gene lookup returns CDR1 MNHNS and CDR2 SASEGT. The ends were cut back, 8 bases at V and 0 bases at J, with 16 bases in the middle. CDR3 bases: TGTGCCAGCCTCATCGGCGGGGGAGTGAACACTGAAGCTTTCTTT. It translates to CASLIGGGVNTEAFF.

V usage is TRBV9 and J usage is TRBJ2-1; 9 bases map to TRBD1. V lost 0 bases, J lost 4 bases, and 2 bases stayed unmatched. Germline CDR1 SGDLS, CDR2 YYNGEE. This CDR3 has 15 residues. The CDR3 loop is CASSVETGGYNEQFF. CDR3 DNA: TGTGCCAGCAGCGTAGAGACAGGGGGGTACAATGAGCAGTTCTTC.

This clone was observed a handful of times. This sample also contains other DNA sequences that code for the same CDR3. The V call is TRBV2, the J call TRBJ2-3; perhaps TRBD1 as D (5 bases). Germline V gene lookup returns CDR1 SNHLY and CDR2 FYNNEI. V lost 4 bases to trimming and J lost 5 bases, with 19 bases between them. CDR3 length equals 16 residues. The CDR3 nucleotides read TGTGCCAGCAGTGGACAGTTAGGGGCTAGGGGAGATACGCAGTATTTT. Translating gives CASSGQLGARGDTQYF.

The genes are TRBV29-1 and TRBJ2-7; 7 bases agree with TRBD2. CDR3 length: 15 residues. After removal of 4 bases from V and 0 bases from J, the junction contained 9 bases not matched to a gene. Germline CDR1 and CDR2: SQVTM and ANQGSEA. The CDR3 reads CSVGGGPISSYEQYF. CDR3 in DNA: TGCAGCGTTGGGGGGGGACCGATAAGCTCCTACGAGCAGTACTTC.

This chain connects TRBV7-2 to TRBJ1-1; D is undetermined. The CDR3 has 15 residues. Per the germline V gene, CDR1 is SGHTA and CDR2 is FQGNSA. Trimming left V 2 bases short and J 4 bases short, with 14 bases between. CDR3 coding DNA: TGTGCCAGCAGCTTACTAGCCGGGGTTGGCACTGAAGCTTTCTTT. Protein sequence: CASSLLAGVGTEAFF.

As regards this clone: One end of the junction does not line up with germline, which may come from a read error. The chain couples TRBV7-3 to TRBJ1-5; 7 bases fit TRBD1. The CDR3 consists of 19 residues. Germline-derived CDR1 and CDR2 are SGHTA and FQGTGA. The CDR3 here is CSSSSPRDSLFNSNQPQHF. The DNA for the CDR3 is TGTTCCAGCAGCTCCCCTCGGGACAGCCTTTTCAATAGCAATCAGCCCCAGCATTTT. Complete variable domain (other parts from reference TRBV7-3 and TRBJ1-5): GAGVSQTPSNKVTEKGKYVELRCDPISGHTALYWYRQSLGQGPEFLIYFQGTGAADDSGLPNDRFFAVRPEGSVSTLKIQRTERGDSAVYLCSSSSPRDSLFNSNQPQHFGDGTRLSIL.

The count of this clone is one. The chain links TRBV7-3 to TRBJ1-1; D not resolved. This CDR3 contains 13 residues. The V gene lost 2 bases and the J gene lost 6 bases, with 10 bases spanning the gap. Per germline, CDR1 SGHTA and CDR2 FQGTGA. The CDR3 loop is CASSLERSSEAFF. In DNA, the CDR3 is TGTGCCAGCAGCTTAGAGAGGTCCTCTGAAGCTTTCTTT. The full variable domain, its missing parts supplied by reference TRBV7-3 and TRBJ1-1, is GAGVSQTPSNKVTEKGKYVELRCDPISGHTALYWYRQSLGQGPEFLIYFQGTGAADDSGLPNDRFFAVRPEGSVSTLKIQRTERGDSAVYLCASSLERSSEAFFGQGTRLTVV.

Concerning this clone: Because the CDR3 is missing its conserved closing phenylalanine or tryptophan, this is likely a read error. The J gene is TRBJ1-1, the V gene TRBV27; 10 positions agree with TRBD1. This CDR3 has 13 residues. J gave up 3 bases and V 6 bases, and 1 base lay outside the gene matches. Germline assignment: CDR1 MNHEY and CDR2 SMNVEV (reference sequence). The CDR3 reads CASRTGGYTEAFL. The CDR3, as DNA: TGTGCCAGCAGGACAGGGGGCTACACTGAAGCTTTCCTT.

V and J are TRBV18 and TRBJ2-1, with 9 bases matching TRBD1. V dropped 2 bases and J dropped 4; count of bases not matched to a gene: 6. The CDR3 has 16 amino acids. Germline loops: CDR1 KGHSH, CDR2 LQKENI. The CDR3 DNA reads as TGTGCCAGCTCACCAGGCTCGGACAGGGGTTACAATGAGCAGTTCTTC. It translates to CASSPGSDRGYNEQFF. Using reference TRBV18 and TRBJ2-1 for the parts outside the CDR3, the full variable domain is NAGVMQNPRHLVRRRGQEARLRCSPMKGHSHVYWYRQLPEEGLKFMVYLQKENIIDESGMPKERFSAEFPKEGPSILRIQQVVRGDSAAYFCASSPGSDRGYNEQFFGPGTRLTVL.

The chain has TRBV5-1 and TRBJ1-5, with D uncertain. There are 14 residues in the CDR3. Trimming stripped 4 bases from V and 0 bases from J, with 8 bases between. Per germline, CDR1 SGHRS and CDR2 YFSETQ. The CDR3 spells CASSAGDSNQPQHF. Written as DNA, the CDR3 is TGCGCCAGCAGCGCCGGGGATAGCAATCAGCCCCAGCATTTT.

The chain couples TRBV5-4 to TRBJ1-2, with 7 bases that match TRBD1. The CDR3 has 19 amino acids. Trimming removed 0 bases from V and 3 bases from J; junction bases left unmatched: 17. Germline loops: CDR1 SGHNT, CDR2 YYREEE (reference sequence). The CDR3 nucleotides read TGTGCCAGCAGCTTGGCGTCGCGGCAAGGGACAGCCAATTACTATGGCTACACCTTC. Translated, it gives CASSLASRQGTANYYGYTF.

The chain has TRBV19 and TRBJ1-5; tentatively, D is TRBD1 (5 bases). The CDR3 loop spans 17 amino acids. The V end lost 6 bases, the J end lost 0 bases, and 18 bases lay between the germline ends. Germline CDR1 is LNHDA and CDR2 is SQIVND (reference sequence). CDR3 DNA sequence: TGTGCCAGTAGGCCAGGGCGGCGGTCTAATAGCAATCAGCCCCAGCATTTT. Translated, it gives CASRPGRRSNSNQPQHF.

The chain is built from TRBV6-6 and TRBJ2-1; D possibly corresponds to TRBD1 (6 bases). V lost 8 bases to trimming and J lost 9 bases, with 20 bases between them. Looked up from germline, CDR1 is MNHNY and CDR2 is SVGAGI (reference sequence). CDR3 size: 14 residues. CDR3 region: CASQNLGGEVEQFF. The CDR3 bases are TGTGCCAGCCAAAACCTAGGGGGAGAAGTTGAGCAGTTCTTC.

The table lists this clone with a few counts. The chain couples TRBV14 to TRBJ2-1, with 8 bases lining up with TRBD1. In germline, CDR1 is SGHDN, CDR2 FVKESK. The trim removed 1 base at V and 8 bases at J, leaving 7 bases unmatched. The CDR3 runs 15 residues. In DNA form, the CDR3 reads TGTGCCAGCAGCCAAGTTACACAGGGGGACGATGAGCAGTTCTTC. Translated: CASSQVTQGDDEQFF.

The chain uses TRBV19 and TRBJ1-1; D is undetermined. Trimming took 2 bases from V and 1 from J, leaving 11 bases between them. The CDR3 sequence is 15 residues long. CDR1 is LNHDA, CDR2 SQIVND, per germline (reference sequence). The CDR3 loop reads CASSIMLRQNTEAFF. DNA of the CDR3: TGTGCCAGTAGTATAATGTTGAGGCAGAACACTGAAGCTTTCTTT.

This clone was seen only a few times. The chain links TRBV7-8 to TRBJ2-3, with a tentative D call TRBD2 (6 bases). Trimming pared 4 bases from V and 1 base from J, leaving 15 bases between. In germline, CDR1 is SGHVS, CDR2 FQNEAQ. The CDR3 sequence is 16 residues long. CDR3 amino acids: CASSSRRARRTDTQYF. CDR3 DNA: TGTGCCAGCAGCTCACGGAGGGCACGACGCACAGATACGCAGTATTTT.

The chain employs TRBV19 and TRBJ2-2, with 12 bases fitting TRBD2. The CDR3 contains 14 residues. J lost 6 bases, V lost 7 bases, and 3 bases had no gene match. Germline V gene sequence: CDR1 LNHDA, CDR2 SQIVND (reference sequence). For the CDR3, the DNA is TGTGCCAGTACTAGCGGGGGGGCGTCCGGGGAGCTGTTTTTT. Residues: CASTSGGASGELFF. The variable domain in full, with the rest retrieved from reference TRBV19 and TRBJ2-2, is DGGITQSPKYLFRKEGQNVTLSCEQNLNHDAMYWYRQDPGQGLRLIYYSQIVNDFQKGDIAEGYSVSREKKESFPLTVTSAQKNPTAFYLCASTSGGASGELFFGEGSRLTVL.